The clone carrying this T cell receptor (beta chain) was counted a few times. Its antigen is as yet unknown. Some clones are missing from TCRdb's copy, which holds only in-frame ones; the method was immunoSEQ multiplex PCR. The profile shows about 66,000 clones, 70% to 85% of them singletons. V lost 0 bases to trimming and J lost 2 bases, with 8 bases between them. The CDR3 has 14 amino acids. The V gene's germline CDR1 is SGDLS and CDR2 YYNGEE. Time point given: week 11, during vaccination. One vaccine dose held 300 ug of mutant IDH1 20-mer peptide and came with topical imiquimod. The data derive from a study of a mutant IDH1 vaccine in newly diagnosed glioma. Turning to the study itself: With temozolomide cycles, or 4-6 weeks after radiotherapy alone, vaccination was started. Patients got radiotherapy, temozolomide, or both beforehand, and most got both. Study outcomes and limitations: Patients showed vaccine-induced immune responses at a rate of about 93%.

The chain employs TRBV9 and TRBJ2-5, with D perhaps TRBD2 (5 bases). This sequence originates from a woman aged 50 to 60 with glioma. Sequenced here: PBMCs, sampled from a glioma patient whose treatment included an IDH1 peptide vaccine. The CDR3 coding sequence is TGTGCCAGCAGCGTAGATCTAGCTCAAGAGACCCAGTACTTC. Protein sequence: CASSVDLAQETQYF. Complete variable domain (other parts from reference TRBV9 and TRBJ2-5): DSGVTQTPKHLITATGQRVTLRCSPRSGDLSVYWYQQSLDQGLQFLIQYYNGEERAKGNILERFSAQQFPDLHSELNLSSLELGDSALYFCASSVDLAQETQYFGPGTRLLVL.